The sequence of this T cell receptor beta chain was determined in a study of cytomegalovirus exposure and HLA in healthy donors. Trimming shortened V by 0 bases and J by 4 bases, and 13 bases separated the two germline ends. The CDR3 is 15 residues long. Germline V CDR1 and CDR2: SGHDT, YYEEEE. Both 60 Vbeta primers and 13 Jbeta primers went into the PCR. Profiling relied on immunoSEQ multiplex PCR, and the TCRdb table lists in-frame clones only, not all of them. Of approximately 190,000 clones listed, around 85% were seen once; the top ten hold 6.3%. The sample taken for sequencing was PBMCs. The TCR comes from a man aged 40-49 years in good health and CMV-seropositive. V and J are TRBV5-6 and TRBJ1-2; D is perhaps TRBD1 (5 bases). CDR3 sequence: CASSLDFGGRYGYTF. CDR3 nucleotide sequence: TGTGCCAGCAGCTTGGACTTCGGGGGTCGCTATGGCTACACCTTC.